This T cell receptor beta chain stems from a study of blood T cell repertoires in COVID-19. Study-level information: COVID-19 samples from acute and convalescent phases originated in the United States, Italy and Spain.

Method: immunoSEQ multiplex PCR; TCRdb's copy keeps in-frame clones and lacks some. The table records under 150,000 clones, around 82% of them present only once. Germline V gives CDR1 SEHNR, CDR2 FQNEAQ (reference sequence). CDR3 length: 15 amino acids. V gave up 3 bases and J gave up 3 bases, with 15 bases separating them. This TCR was sampled from a woman in her 50s with acute or convalescent COVID-19. V and J are TRBV7-9 and TRBJ2-7; possible D gene TRBD2, 5 bases. Sequencing input: peripheral blood. The CDR3 DNA sequence: TGTGCCAGCAGCTTCCCTGAGGGTCTAGTCTACGAGCAGTACTTC. As protein: CASSFPEGLVYEQYF.